This T cell receptor beta chain is from a study of shared clonotypes between healthy human individuals. Study-wide findings and caveats: Memory subsets generally showed lower estimated richness than naive subsets.

This clone was seen only once. Its antigen is unknown. The germline gives CDR1 LGHNT, CDR2 FRNRAP. With 2 bases clipped from V and 4 bases from J, the junction kept 11 bases outside the gene matches. CDR3 length: 17 residues. TCRdb keeps only in-frame clones here, not all; method: immunoSEQ multiplex PCR. Of roughly 330,000 clones listed, about 74% are singletons. The sequence was collected from a man aged 30 to 39 in good health. This rearrangement joins TRBV12-5 to TRBJ1-2, with TRBD1 matching over 9 bases. The material sequenced was memory CD4+ T cells sorted from blood. Regarding subset: CD45RA-negative fraction. CDR3 DNA: TGTGCTAGTGGTTTGCATACAGGGGGCGCCTCATCCTATGGCTACACCTTC. Amino acid sequence: CASGLHTGGASSYGYTF.